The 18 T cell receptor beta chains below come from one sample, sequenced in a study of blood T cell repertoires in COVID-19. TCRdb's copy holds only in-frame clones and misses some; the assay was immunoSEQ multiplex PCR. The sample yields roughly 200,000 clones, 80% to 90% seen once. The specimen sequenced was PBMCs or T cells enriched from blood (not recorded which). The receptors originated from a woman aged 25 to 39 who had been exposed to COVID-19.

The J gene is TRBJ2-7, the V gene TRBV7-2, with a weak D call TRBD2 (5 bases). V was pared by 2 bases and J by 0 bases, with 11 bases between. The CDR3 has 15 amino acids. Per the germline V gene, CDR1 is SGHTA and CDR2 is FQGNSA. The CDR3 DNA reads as TGTGCCAGCAGCTTAAGCGGTGCGAGCTCCTACGAGCAGTACTTC. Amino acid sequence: CASSLSGASSYEQYF.

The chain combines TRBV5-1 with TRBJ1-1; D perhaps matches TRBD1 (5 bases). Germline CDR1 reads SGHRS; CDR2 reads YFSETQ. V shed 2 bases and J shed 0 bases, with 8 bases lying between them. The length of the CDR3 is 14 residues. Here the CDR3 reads CASSLGVMNTEAFF. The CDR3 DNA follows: TGCGCCAGCAGCTTAGGGGTGATGAACACTGAAGCTTTCTTT.

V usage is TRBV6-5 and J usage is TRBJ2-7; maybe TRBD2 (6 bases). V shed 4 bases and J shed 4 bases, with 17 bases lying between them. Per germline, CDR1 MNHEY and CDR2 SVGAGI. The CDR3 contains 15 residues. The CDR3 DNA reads TGTGCCAGCAGTTCCCGGGGGTCCTCAAAATACGAGCAGTACTTC. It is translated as CASSSRGSSKYEQYF.

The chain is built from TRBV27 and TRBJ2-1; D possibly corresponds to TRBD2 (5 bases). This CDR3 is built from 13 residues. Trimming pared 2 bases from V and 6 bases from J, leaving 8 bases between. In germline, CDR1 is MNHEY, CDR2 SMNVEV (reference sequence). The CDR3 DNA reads TGTGCCAGCAGTTTAAGCGGCCTCAATGAGCAGTTCTTC. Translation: CASSLSGLNEQFF.

This CDR3 is CASSPEGIVYTF. The CDR3 DNA follows: TGTGCCAGCAGCCCGGAGGGTATCGTATACACCTTC. V and J are TRBV5-6 and TRBJ1-2; no reliable D call. Trimming removed 4 bases from V and 11 bases from J, with 15 bases in between. The length of the CDR3 is 12 residues. CDR1 and CDR2 (germline): SGHDT, YYEEEE.

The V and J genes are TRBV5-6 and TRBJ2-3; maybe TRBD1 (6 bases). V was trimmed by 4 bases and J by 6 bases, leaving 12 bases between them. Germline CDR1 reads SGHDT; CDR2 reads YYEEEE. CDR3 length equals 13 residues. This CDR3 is CASSRGTWDTQYF. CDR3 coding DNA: TGTGCCAGCAGCAGGGGGACGTGGGATACGCAGTATTTT.

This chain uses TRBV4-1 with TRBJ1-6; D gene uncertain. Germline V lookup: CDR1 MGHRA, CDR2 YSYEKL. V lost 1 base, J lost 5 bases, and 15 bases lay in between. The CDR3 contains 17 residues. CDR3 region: CASSQVPQAEHNSPLHF. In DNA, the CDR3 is TGCGCCAGCAGCCAAGTTCCCCAGGCCGAGCATAATTCACCCCTCCACTTT.

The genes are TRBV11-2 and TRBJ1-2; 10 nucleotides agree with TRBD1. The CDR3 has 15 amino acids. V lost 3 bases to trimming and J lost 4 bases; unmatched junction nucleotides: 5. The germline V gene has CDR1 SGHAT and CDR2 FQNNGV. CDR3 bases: TGTGCCAGCAGCTTGGGACAGGGGTTGGTCTATGGCTACACCTTC. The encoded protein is CASSLGQGLVYGYTF. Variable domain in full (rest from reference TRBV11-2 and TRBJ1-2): EAGVAQSPRYKIIEKRQSVAFWCNPISGHATLYWYQQILGQGPKLLIQFQNNGVVDDSQLPKDRFSAERLKGVDSTLKIQPAKLEDSAVYLCASSLGQGLVYGYTFGSGTRLTVV.

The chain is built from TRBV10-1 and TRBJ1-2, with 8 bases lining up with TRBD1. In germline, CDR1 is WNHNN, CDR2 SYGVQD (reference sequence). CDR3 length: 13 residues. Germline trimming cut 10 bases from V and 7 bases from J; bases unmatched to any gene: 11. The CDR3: CAKTTGATSGYTF. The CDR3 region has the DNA TGCGCCAAAACGACAGGGGCGACAAGTGGCTACACCTTC.

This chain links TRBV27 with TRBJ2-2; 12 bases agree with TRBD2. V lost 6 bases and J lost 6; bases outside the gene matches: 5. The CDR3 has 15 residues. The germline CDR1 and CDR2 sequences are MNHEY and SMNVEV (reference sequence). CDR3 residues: CASRETSGGAGELFF. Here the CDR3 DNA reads TGTGCCAGCAGGGAGACTAGCGGGGGAGCCGGGGAGCTGTTTTTT.

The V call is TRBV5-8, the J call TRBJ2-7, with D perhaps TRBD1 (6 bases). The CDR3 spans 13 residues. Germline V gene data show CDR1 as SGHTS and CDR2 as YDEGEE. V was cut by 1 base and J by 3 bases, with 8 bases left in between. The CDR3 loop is CASSLTGIYEQYF. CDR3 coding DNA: TGTGCCAGCAGCTTGACAGGGATCTACGAGCAGTACTTC.

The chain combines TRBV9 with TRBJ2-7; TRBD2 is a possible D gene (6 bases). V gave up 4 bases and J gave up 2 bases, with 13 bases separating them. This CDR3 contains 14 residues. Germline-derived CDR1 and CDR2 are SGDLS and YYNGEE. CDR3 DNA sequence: TGTGCCAGCAGCCCTAGTCGGGGGACCTACGAGCAGTACTTC. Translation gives CASSPSRGTYEQYF.

CDR3 DNA: TGTGCCAGCAGCTTAGATACTAGCGCAGATACGCAGTATTTT. This translates into CASSLDTSADTQYF. This chain joins TRBV11-3 and TRBJ2-3; 7 bases are a match to TRBD2. The CDR3 loop spans 14 amino acids. Germline V CDR1 and CDR2: SGHNT, YENEEA. J gave up 4 bases and V 0 bases, and 1 base lay outside the gene matches.

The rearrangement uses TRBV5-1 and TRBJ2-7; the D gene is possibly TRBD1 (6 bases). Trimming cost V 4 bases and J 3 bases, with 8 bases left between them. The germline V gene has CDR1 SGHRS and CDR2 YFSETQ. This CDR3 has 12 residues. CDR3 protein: CASSTGSYEQYF. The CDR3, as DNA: TGCGCCAGCAGCACAGGGAGCTACGAGCAGTACTTC.

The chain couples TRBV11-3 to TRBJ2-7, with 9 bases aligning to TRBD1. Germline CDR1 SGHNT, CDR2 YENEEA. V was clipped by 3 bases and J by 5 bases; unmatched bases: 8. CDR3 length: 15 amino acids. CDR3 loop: CASSFAGTGTHEQYF. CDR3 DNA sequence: TGTGCCAGCAGCTTCGCCGGGACAGGGACCCACGAGCAGTACTTC.

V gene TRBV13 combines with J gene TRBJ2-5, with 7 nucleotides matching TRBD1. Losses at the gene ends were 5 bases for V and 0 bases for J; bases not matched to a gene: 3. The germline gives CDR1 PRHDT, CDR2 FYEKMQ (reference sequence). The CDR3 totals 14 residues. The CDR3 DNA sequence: TGTGCCAGCAGCCACGGGACAGACCAAGAGACCCAGTACTTC. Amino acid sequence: CASSHGTDQETQYF.

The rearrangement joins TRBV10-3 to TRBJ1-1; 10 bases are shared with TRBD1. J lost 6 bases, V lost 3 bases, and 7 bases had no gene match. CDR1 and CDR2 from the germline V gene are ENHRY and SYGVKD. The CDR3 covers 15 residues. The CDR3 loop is CAISDPGQGVSEAFF. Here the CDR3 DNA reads TGTGCCATCAGTGACCCCGGACAGGGGGTCTCTGAAGCTTTCTTT.

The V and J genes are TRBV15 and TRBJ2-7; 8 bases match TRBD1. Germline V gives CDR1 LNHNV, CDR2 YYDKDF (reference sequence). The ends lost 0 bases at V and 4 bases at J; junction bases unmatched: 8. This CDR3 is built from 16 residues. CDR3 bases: TGTGCCACCAGCAGAGATCGGGCAGGGGGCGCGTACGAGCAGTACTTC. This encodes CATSRDRAGGAYEQYF.